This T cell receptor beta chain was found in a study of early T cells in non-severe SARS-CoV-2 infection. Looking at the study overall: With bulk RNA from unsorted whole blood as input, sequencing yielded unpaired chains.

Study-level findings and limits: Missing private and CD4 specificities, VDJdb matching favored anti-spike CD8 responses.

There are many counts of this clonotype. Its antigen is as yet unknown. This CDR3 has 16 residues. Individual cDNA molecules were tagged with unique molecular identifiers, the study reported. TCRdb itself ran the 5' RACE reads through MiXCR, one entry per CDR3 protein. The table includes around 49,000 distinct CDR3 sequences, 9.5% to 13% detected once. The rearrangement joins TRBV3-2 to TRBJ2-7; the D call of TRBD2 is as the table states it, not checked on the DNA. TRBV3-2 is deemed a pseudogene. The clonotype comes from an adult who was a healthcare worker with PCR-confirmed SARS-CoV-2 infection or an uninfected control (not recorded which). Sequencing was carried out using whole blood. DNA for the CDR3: TGTGCCAGCAGCCTGGGACTAGCGGGGGGTTCCTACGAGCAGTACTTC. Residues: CASSLGLAGGSYEQYF.